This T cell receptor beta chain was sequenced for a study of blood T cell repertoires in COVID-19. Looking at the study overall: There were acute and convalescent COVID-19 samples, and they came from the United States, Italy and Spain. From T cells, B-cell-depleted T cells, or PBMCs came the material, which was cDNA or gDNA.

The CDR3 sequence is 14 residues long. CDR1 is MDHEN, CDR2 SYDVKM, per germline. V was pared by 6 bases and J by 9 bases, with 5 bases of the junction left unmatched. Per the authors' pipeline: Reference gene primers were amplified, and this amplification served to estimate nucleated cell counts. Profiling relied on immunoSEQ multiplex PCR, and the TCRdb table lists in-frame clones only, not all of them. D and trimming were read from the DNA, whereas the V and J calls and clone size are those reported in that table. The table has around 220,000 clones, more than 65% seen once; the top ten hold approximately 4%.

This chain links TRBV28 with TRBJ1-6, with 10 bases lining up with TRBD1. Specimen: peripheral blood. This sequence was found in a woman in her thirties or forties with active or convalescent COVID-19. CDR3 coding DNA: TGTGCCAGCAGGGCGACAGGGGGCGTTTCACCCCTCCACTTT. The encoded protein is CASRATGGVSPLHF.